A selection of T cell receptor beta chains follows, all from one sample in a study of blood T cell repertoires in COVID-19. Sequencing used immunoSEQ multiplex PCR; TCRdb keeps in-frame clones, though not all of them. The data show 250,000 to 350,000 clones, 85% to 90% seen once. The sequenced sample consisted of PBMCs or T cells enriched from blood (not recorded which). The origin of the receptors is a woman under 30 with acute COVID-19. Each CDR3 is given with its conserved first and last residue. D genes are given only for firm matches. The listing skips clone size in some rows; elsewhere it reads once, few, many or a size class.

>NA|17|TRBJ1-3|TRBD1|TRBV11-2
TGTGCCAGCAGCTTAGGCCCGACAGGGGGTTCTGGAAACACCATATATTTT
CASSLGPTGGSGNTIYF
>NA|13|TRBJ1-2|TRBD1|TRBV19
TGTGCCAGTAGCATACAGGGGAGTGGCGGCTACACCTTC
CASSIQGSGGYTF
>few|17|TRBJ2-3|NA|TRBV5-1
TGCGCCAGCAGCGGCCTCATGGGGACGGGAGTCACAGATACGCAGTATTTT
CASSGLMGTGVTDTQYF
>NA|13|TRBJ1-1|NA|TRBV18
TGTGCCTCCAACCGAGGCGGGGGCACTGAAGCTTTCTTT
CASNRGGGTEAFF
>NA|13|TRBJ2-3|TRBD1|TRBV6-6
TGTGCCAGCAGTTTAAGACAGGGAGATACGCAGTATTTT
CASSLRQGDTQYF
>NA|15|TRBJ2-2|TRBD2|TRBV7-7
TGTGCTAGCAGCCCCGCTGGGGGAGGGGCCGGGGAGCTGTTTTTT
CASSPAGGGAGELFF
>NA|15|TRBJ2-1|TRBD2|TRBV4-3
TGCGCCAGCAGCCAGGGTAGCGGGGCCTACAATGAGCAGTTCTTC
CASSQGSGAYNEQFF
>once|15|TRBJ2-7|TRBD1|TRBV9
TGTGCCAGCAGCGTAGGGGGACAGGCCTCCTACGAGCAGTACTTC
CASSVGGQASYEQYF
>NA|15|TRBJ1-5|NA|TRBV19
TGTGCCAGTAGGGAACAGACACACAGCAATCAGCCCCAGCATTTT
CASREQTHSNQPQHF
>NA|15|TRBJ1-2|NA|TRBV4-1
TGCGCCAGCAGCCAAGTGGTCCCCGGCGGCTATGGCTACACCTTC
CASSQVVPGGYGYTF
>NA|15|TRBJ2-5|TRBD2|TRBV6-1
TGTGCCAGCAGTGAATTAGCGGGAGGCCCGACCCAGAAGTACTTC
CASSELAGGPTQKYF
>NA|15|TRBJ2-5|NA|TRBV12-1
TGTGCCAGCAGCTCCCGGGACAGAGCTTCCAGGAAGCGGTACTTC
CASSSRDRASRKRYF
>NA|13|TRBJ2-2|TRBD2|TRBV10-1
TGCGCCAGCAGTGTAGGGAGGGCCGGGGAGCTGTTTTTT
CASSVGRAGELFF
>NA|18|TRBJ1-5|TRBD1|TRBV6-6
TGTGCCAGCAGTCTCTCTCTCCCGAGCAGGGGGCGCAATCAGCCCCAGCATTTT
CASSLSLPSRGRNQPQHF
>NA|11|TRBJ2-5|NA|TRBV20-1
TGCAGTGCTAGTCAGGAAGAGACCCAGTACTTC
CSASQEETQYF
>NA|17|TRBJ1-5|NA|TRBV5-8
TGTGCCAGCAGCTTGGGGCGGATCTCCCGAGGCAATCAGCCCCAGCATTTT
CASSLGRISRGNQPQHF
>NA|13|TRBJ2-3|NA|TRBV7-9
TGTGCCAGCATCCCCGGGAGCGCAGATACGCAGTATTTT
CASIPGSADTQYF
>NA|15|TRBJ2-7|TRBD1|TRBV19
TGTGCCAGTAGGCGGGTGGGGACAGGGGAGGAAGAGCAGTACTTC
CASRRVGTGEEEQYF
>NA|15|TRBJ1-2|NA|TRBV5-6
TGTGCCAGCAGCTTGGCGCGGGGGCCTAACTATGGCTACACCTTC
CASSLARGPNYGYTF
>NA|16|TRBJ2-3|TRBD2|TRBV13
TGTGCCAGCAGCCGGACTAGCGGGACAGGCGGCGATACGCAGTATTTT
CASSRTSGTGGDTQYF
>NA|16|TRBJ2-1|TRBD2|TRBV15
TGTGCCACCAGCGGGGGGGCTAGCGGGAGGAGGGATGAGCAGTTCTTC
CATSGGASGRRDEQFF
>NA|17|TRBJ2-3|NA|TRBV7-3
TGTGCCAGCAGCTTATGGGGACAAATAAACAAGGCAGATACGCAGTATTTT
CASSLWGQINKADTQYF
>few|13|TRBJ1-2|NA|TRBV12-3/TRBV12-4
TGTGCCAGCAGTTTTTTCCGGTACTATGGCTACACCTTC
CASSFFRYYGYTF
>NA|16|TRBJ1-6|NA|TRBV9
TGTGCCAGCAGCCCCCGGGACACCCCCTATAATTCACCCCTCCACTTT
CASSPRDTPYNSPLHF
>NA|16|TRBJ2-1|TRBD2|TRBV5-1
TGCGCCAGCAGACGGACTAGCGGGAGGGAAAGGAGTGAGCAGTTCTTC
CASRRTSGRERSEQFF
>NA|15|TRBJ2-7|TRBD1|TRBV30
TGTGCCTGGAGCCAATACCGGGACAGGGCCCGCGAGCAGTACTTC
CAWSQYRDRAREQYF
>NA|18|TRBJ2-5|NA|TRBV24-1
TGTGCCACCAGTGATTTGGGTCAGGAGGGAGATCGCCAAGAGACCCAGTACTTC
CATSDLGQEGDRQETQYF
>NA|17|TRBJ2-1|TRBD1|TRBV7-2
TGTGCCAGCAGCTTAACCTCGGACAGGCTCTCCTACAATGAGCAGTTCTTC
CASSLTSDRLSYNEQFF
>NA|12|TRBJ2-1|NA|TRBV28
TGTGCCAGCAGACAGGGCTATAATGAGCAGTTCTTC
CASRQGYNEQFF
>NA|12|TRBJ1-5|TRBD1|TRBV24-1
TGTGCCACCGGGACAGGGGTTCAGCCCCAGCATTTT
CATGTGVQPQHF
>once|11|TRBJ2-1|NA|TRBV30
TGTGCCTGGAGTTCTAACAATGAGCAGTTCTTC
CAWSSNNEQFF
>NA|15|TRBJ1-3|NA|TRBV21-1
TGTGCCAGCCCATATGGGGGCCCCTCTGGAAACACCATATATTTT
CASPYGGPSGNTIYF
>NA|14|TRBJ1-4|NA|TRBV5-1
TGCGCCAGCAGCTTGAGCTCAACTAATGAAAAACTGTTTTTT
CASSLSSTNEKLFF
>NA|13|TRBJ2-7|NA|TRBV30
TGTGCCTGGAGAGCGGGACAACCCTACGAGCAGTACTTC
CAWRAGQPYEQYF
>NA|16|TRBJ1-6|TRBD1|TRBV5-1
TGCGCCAGCAGCTCGGGACAGGGACTGGGAAATTCACCCCTCCACTTT
CASSSGQGLGNSPLHF
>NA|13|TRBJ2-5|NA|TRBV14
TGTGCCAGCAGCACGGCGGTACAAGAGACCCAGTACTTC
CASSTAVQETQYF
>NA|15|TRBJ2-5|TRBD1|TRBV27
TGTGCCAGCAGGAGGACAGGGGCGAGGGGAGAGACCCAGTACTTC
CASRRTGARGETQYF
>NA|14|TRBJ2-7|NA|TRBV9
TGTGCCAGCAGCGTATCAGGGCAGGGCTACGAGCAGTACTTC
CASSVSGQGYEQYF
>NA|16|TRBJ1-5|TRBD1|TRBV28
TGTGCCAGCAGTTTATCAAAGGGGGCTGGCAATCAGCCCCAGCATTTT
CASSLSKGAGNQPQHF